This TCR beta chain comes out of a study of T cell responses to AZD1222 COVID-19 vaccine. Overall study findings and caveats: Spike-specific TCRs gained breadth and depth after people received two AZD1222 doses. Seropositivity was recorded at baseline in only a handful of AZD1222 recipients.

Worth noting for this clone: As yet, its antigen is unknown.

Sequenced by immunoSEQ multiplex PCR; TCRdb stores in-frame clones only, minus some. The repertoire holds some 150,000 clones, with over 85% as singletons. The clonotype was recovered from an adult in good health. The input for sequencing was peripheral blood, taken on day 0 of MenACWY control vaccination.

The CDR3 reads CASSFRREGYYEQYF. The CDR3 bases are TGTGCCAGCAGCTTTAGAAGGGAGGGGTACTACGAGCAGTACTTC. This sequence joins TRBV11-2 and TRBJ2-7; 7 bases fit TRBD2. V was pared by 3 bases and J by 3 bases, with 8 bases of the junction left unmatched. Germline CDR1 and CDR2: SGHAT and FQNNGV. There are 15 residues in the CDR3.